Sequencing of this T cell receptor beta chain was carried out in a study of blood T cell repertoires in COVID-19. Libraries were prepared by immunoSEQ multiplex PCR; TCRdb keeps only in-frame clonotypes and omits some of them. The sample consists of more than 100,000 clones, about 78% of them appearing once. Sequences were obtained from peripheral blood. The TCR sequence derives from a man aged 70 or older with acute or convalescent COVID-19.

In DNA, the CDR3 is TGTGCCAGCAGCGCTTCTACAGGGTGGGACACTGAAGCTTTCTTT. Translating gives CASSASTGWDTEAFF. The chain joins TRBV9 to TRBJ1-1, with D possibly being TRBD1 (6 bases). Germline CDR1 SGDLS, CDR2 YYNGEE. V was clipped by 3 bases and J by 3 bases, with 15 bases between them. The CDR3 has 15 residues.